What follows is one TCR beta chain and its context. The antigen remains unidentified. Germline V lookup: CDR1 LNHDA, CDR2 SQIVND (reference sequence). This CDR3 contains 15 residues. The J segment lost 4 bases and the V segment lost 3 bases, leaving 4 bases of the junction unmatched. This entry is derived from a study of early T cells in non-severe SARS-CoV-2 infection. Study-wide findings and caveats: VDJdb matches were skewed toward anti-spike CD8 T cell responses.

Individual cDNA molecules were tagged with unique molecular identifiers. TCRdb re-derived calls from the 5' RACE reads in MiXCR, one entry per CDR3 protein. Of 62,000 or so distinct CDR3 sequences in the sample, roughly 8.8% were seen once. Sequencing was done on a sample of whole blood. This receptor was taken from an adult who was a healthcare worker with PCR-confirmed SARS-CoV-2 infection or an uninfected control (not recorded which). The rearrangement joins TRBV19 to TRBJ1-5, with TRBD1 matching 9 bases. Written as DNA, the CDR3 is TGTGCCAGTAGTATGCGAGGGACAGGGAATCAGCCCCAGCATTTT. It is translated as CASSMRGTGNQPQHF.